Each of the 15 T cell receptor beta chains below was sequenced from the same sample in a study of cytomegalovirus exposure and HLA in healthy donors. The PCR employed 60 Vbeta primers together with 13 Jbeta primers. Produced via immunoSEQ multiplex PCR; TCRdb's table is partial and in-frame only. This sample yields 150,000 to 200,000 clones, of which around nine tenths are seen a single time; more than 1.5% belongs to the top ten. The sample taken for sequencing was PBMCs. The receptors were sampled from a woman in her late teens or twenties in good health and CMV-seronegative.

The CDR3 loop is CASSLALSTDTQYF. The CDR3, as DNA: TGTGCCAGCAGCTTAGCCCTGAGCACAGATACGCAGTATTTT. J is TRBJ2-3 and V is TRBV7-9, with D uncertain. The CDR3 has 14 residues. The germline gives CDR1 SEHNR, CDR2 FQNEAQ (reference sequence). With 0 bases removed from V and 0 bases from J, the gap between germline ends came to 4 bases.

CDR3 residues: CASSSGQGYTEAFF. CDR3 in DNA: TGTGCCAGCAGCTCGGGACAGGGATATACTGAAGCTTTCTTT. The gene calls are TRBV6-5 and TRBJ1-1, with TRBD1 identical over 9 bases. Germline lookup yields CDR1 MNHEY and CDR2 SVGAGI. V shed 6 bases, J shed 5 bases, and the junction held 7 bases outside the gene matches. CDR3 length: 14 residues.

The chain recombines TRBV5-1 with TRBJ1-6; maybe TRBD1 (5 bases). V lost 0 bases to trimming and J lost 9 bases, with 13 bases between them. Germline V lookup: CDR1 SGHRS, CDR2 YFSETQ. This CDR3 comprises 15 residues. This chain's CDR3 is CASSLGAGLASPLHF. The CDR3 bases are TGCGCCAGCAGCTTGGGGGCAGGGCTGGCTTCACCCCTCCACTTT.

As for this clone: The junction differs from germline at one of its ends, possibly a read error. The chain links TRBV9 to TRBJ1-1; D is unresolved. The CDR3 contains 13 residues. In germline, CDR1 is SGDLS, CDR2 YYNGEE. The CDR3 bases are TGTGCCAGCAACGTAGCGGGGAACACTGAAGCTTTCTTT. It encodes CASNVAGNTEAFF. Full variable domain (remainder filled in from reference TRBV9 and TRBJ1-1): DSGVTQTPKHLITATGQRVTLRCSPRSGDLSVYWYQQSLDQGLQFLIQYYNGEERAKGNILERFSAQQFPDLHSELNLSSLELGDSALYFCASNVAGNTEAFFGQGTRLTVV.

This rearrangement joins TRBV6-5 to TRBJ2-1, with 8 nucleotides matching TRBD1. Germline-derived CDR1 and CDR2 are MNHEY and SVGAGI. This CDR3 has 15 residues. J lost 3 bases, V lost 6 bases, and 7 bases had no gene match. The CDR3 nucleotides are TGTGCCAGCAGCCTCGGGACAGGAGACTACAATGAGCAGTTCTTC. Translated: CASSLGTGDYNEQFF.

This chain uses TRBV18 with TRBJ1-5; 8 positions match TRBD1. V was pared by 1 base and J by 3 bases, with 5 bases of the junction left unmatched. The CDR3 has 16 residues. Germline CDR1 and CDR2: KGHSH and LQKENI. The CDR3 DNA reads as TGTGCCAGCTCACCACGAACAGGGGGTTTCAATCAGCCCCAGCATTTT. Encoded protein: CASSPRTGGFNQPQHF.

This rearrangement joins TRBV5-4 to TRBJ1-2, with D possibly being TRBD1 (5 bases). CDR3 length equals 14 residues. The V end lost 0 bases, the J end lost 9 bases, and 15 bases lay between the germline ends. CDR1 SGHNT and CDR2 YYREEE come from the germline V gene (reference sequence). The CDR3 DNA reads TGTGCCAGCAGCTTGGGGCAGGGAAACAATCGCTACACCTTC. Its translation: CASSLGQGNNRYTF.

The chain links TRBV5-4 to TRBJ2-2, with D tentatively TRBD1 (7 bases). CDR1 is SGHNT, CDR2 YYREEE, per germline (reference sequence). This CDR3 is 14 amino acids long. V was cut by 2 bases and J by 4 bases, with 9 bases left in between. The CDR3 coding sequence is TGTGCCAGCAGCTTTCAGGGGGGCACCGGGGAGCTGTTTTTT. Translation: CASSFQGGTGELFF. Full variable domain (rest looked up from reference TRBV5-4 and TRBJ2-2): ETGVTQSPTHLIKTRGQQVTLRCSSQSGHNTVSWYQQALGQGPQFIFQYYREEENGRGNFPPRFSGLQFPNYSSELNVNALELDDSALYLCASSFQGGTGELFFGEGSRLTVL.

The chain combines TRBV11-2 with TRBJ2-1; D may be TRBD2 (5 bases). CDR3 size: 12 residues. V was clipped by 5 bases and J by 7 bases, with 9 bases between them. Germline V lookup: CDR1 SGHAT, CDR2 FQNNGV. As DNA, the CDR3 is TGTGCCAGCAGCCTCCTAGCAAATGAGCAGTTCTTC. Its protein is CASSLLANEQFF.

This chain uses TRBV5-1 with TRBJ2-3; 9 bases match TRBD2. V was pared by 2 bases and J by 7 bases, with 8 bases of the junction left unmatched. Per the germline V gene, CDR1 is SGHRS and CDR2 is YFSETQ. The CDR3 loop spans 15 amino acids. CDR3 protein: CASSFLAGESNTQYF. The CDR3 DNA follows: TGCGCCAGCAGCTTCTTAGCGGGGGAAAGTAATACGCAGTATTTT.

The table lists this clone with a count of one. The V and J genes are TRBV20-1 and TRBJ2-7, with D unclear. The length of the CDR3 is 11 residues. Trimming stripped 3 bases from V and 3 bases from J, with 6 bases between. The germline V gene encodes CDR1 DFQATT and CDR2 SNEGSKA (reference sequence). The CDR3 coding sequence is TGCAGTGCTAGCCGGTACTACGAGCAGTACTTC. Translating it yields CSASRYYEQYF.

This rearrangement joins TRBV5-4 to TRBJ1-4; D not resolved. The CDR3 covers 13 residues. Per the germline V gene, CDR1 is SGHNT and CDR2 is YYREEE (reference sequence). V lost 2 bases and J lost 8, with 10 bases in between. The CDR3 is CASSFAGVEKLFF. DNA of the CDR3: TGTGCCAGCAGCTTTGCGGGAGTCGAAAAACTGTTTTTT.

The rearrangement uses TRBV28 and TRBJ2-1, with TRBD2 matching 8 bases. The V and J ends lost 4 bases and 7 bases, in that order; junction bases with no gene match: 15. CDR3 length: 17 amino acids. CDR1 is MDHEN, CDR2 SYDVKM, per germline. CDR3 residues: CASSSTKAGVGPNEQFF. The CDR3 DNA reads TGTGCCAGCAGTTCAACTAAAGCGGGAGTAGGGCCTAATGAGCAGTTCTTC.

The gene calls are TRBV4-3 and TRBJ1-2, with D uncertain. The V and J ends lost 0 bases and 1 base respectively, with 12 bases between them. The V gene's germline CDR1 is LGHNA and CDR2 YSLEER. The CDR3 has 16 amino acids. The CDR3 here is CASSQDTTAINYGYTF. The CDR3 nucleotides are TGCGCCAGCAGCCAAGATACCACAGCTATTAACTATGGCTACACCTTC.

J is TRBJ1-2 and V is TRBV5-4; D is possibly TRBD1 (6 bases). Germline CDR1 reads SGHNT; CDR2 reads YYREEE (reference sequence). Between the trimmed V and J ends, which lost 6 bases and 4 bases, there was a span of 13 bases. This CDR3 contains 13 residues. The chain's CDR3 is CASMGAPIYGYTF. The CDR3 DNA reads as TGTGCCAGCATGGGGGCGCCCATCTATGGCTACACCTTC.